These T cell receptor beta chains were read from a single sample in a study of response to subunit inactivated influenza vaccine. Each CDR3 protein is one row after TCRdb ran MiXCR on the RT-PCR reads. This table holds around 530,000 distinct CDR3 sequences, over 9.5% found once. The material was PBMCs from blood, obtained on the day of vaccination. The receptors were gathered from a middle-aged man who received an inactivated influenza vaccine. Each CDR3 is given with its conserved first and last residue. D genes are given only for firm matches. A clone size is listed for some rows: how often the clone was seen (once, few, many), or a class if it is expanded.

>-|few|TRBV3-1|TRBJ1-3
CASSQNRVFGNTIYF
TGTGCCAGCAGCCAGAACAGGGTATTTGGAAACACCATATATTTT
>TRBD1|many|TRBV4-1|TRBJ2-2
CASGTGATFTGELFF
TGCGCCAGCGGGACAGGGGCGACTTTCACCGGGGAGCTGTTTTTT
>-|many|TRBV20-1|TRBJ1-3
CSANLAKRTHF
TGCAGTGCTAACCTTGCAAAACGGACACATTTT
>-|few|TRBV7-2|TRBJ1-1
CASSLIWGNTEAFF
TGTGCCAGCAGCTTAATTTGGGGGAACACTGAAGCTTTCTTT
>-|-|TRBV18|TRBJ1-3
CASSPNIPRQAGNTIYF
TGTGCCAGCTCACCCAACATACCGAGGCAGGCTGGAAACACCATATATTTT
>-|few|TRBV10-3|TRBJ2-1
CAISEVRYNYNEQFF
TGTGCCATCAGCGAGGTGCGGTACAATTACAATGAGCAGTTCTTC
>-|-|TRBV10-2|TRBJ1-3
CASRSGEGTGNTIYF
TGCGCCAGCAGGAGCGGTGAGGGGACTGGAAACACCATATATTTT
>-|many|TRBV29-1|TRBJ2-5
CSGLFGGRNSIEETQYF
TGCAGCGGCCTATTCGGGGGGCGCAATTCAATCGAAGAGACCCAGTACTTC
>-|few|TRBV21-1|TRBJ2-7
CASRSPGTGRDEQYF
TGTGCCAGCAGATCCCCCGGGACAGGGAGGGACGAGCAGTACTTC
>-|few|TRBV11-2|TRBJ1-1
CASSSPQGIGTEAFF
TGTGCCAGCAGCAGCCCCCAGGGGATCGGCACTGAAGCTTTCTTT
>TRBD1|few|TRBV10-3|TRBJ2-1
CAINQQGEGEQFF
TGTGCCATCAACCAACAGGGGGAAGGTGAGCAGTTCTTC
>TRBD2|few|TRBV20-1|TRBJ2-3
CRAPRLAGTSTDTQYF
TGCAGGGCCCCAAGACTAGCGGGTACTAGCACAGATACGCAGTATTTT
>-|once|TRBV5-1|TRBJ2-1
CASSPGQEGNQQFF
TGCGCCAGCAGCCCAGGACAGGAGGGCAATCAGCAGTTCTTC
>TRBD2|few|TRBV15|TRBJ2-3
CATSRGATSGSVGDTQYF
TGTGCCACCAGCAGAGGGGCGACTAGCGGGTCAGTCGGAGATACGCAGTATTTT
>TRBD1|-|TRBV5-1|TRBJ2-3
CASRDRQGSGTDTQYF
TGCGCCAGCAGAGACCGACAGGGGAGTGGCACAGATACGCAGTATTTT
>TRBD1|-|TRBV5-6|TRBJ2-6
CASSWGQGPGANVLTF
TGTGCCAGCAGCTGGGGACAGGGCCCTGGGGCCAACGTCCTGACTTTC
>-|few|TRBV18|TRBJ2-3
CASSPRRDTQYF
TGTGCCAGCTCACCCAGACGAGATACGCAGTATTTT
>TRBD1|-|TRBV15|TRBJ2-1
CATSKLTGGFNNEQFF
TGTGCCACCAGCAAGTTAACAGGGGGCTTTAACAATGAGCAGTTCTTC
>-|many|TRBV10-3|TRBJ1-1
CAIRPHQGHTEAFF
TGTGCCATTCGCCCGCACCAGGGGCACACTGAAGCTTTCTTT
>-|-|TRBV11-2|TRBJ2-7
CASSSIRGSGRNEQYF
TGTGCCAGCAGCTCCATCCGGGGCAGTGGGAGGAACGAGCAGTACTTC
>TRBD1|-|TRBV12-3/TRBV12-4|TRBJ1-4
CASSPTGAGEKLFF
TGTGCCAGCAGTCCAACAGGGGCGGGCGAAAAACTGTTTTTT
>-|-|TRBV4-1|TRBJ2-3
CASSARTTLTDTQYF
TGCGCCAGCAGCGCCCGGACCACACTGACAGATACGCAGTATTTT
>-|-|TRBV28|TRBJ1-5
CASRPRLTLDQPQHF
TGTGCCAGCAGGCCCCGACTTACCCTTGATCAGCCCCAGCATTTT
>TRBD2|few|TRBV4-2|TRBJ2-7
CASSQDGILAGVYEQYF
TGTGCCAGCAGCCAAGATGGGATACTAGCGGGAGTCTACGAGCAGTACTTC
>-|many|TRBV15|TRBJ2-7
CATSRDFYEQYF
TGTGCCACCAGCAGAGATTTCTACGAGCAGTACTTC
>TRBD1|-|TRBV27|TRBJ2-3
CASSPGQFIRSRDTQYF
TGTGCCAGCAGTCCGGGACAGTTCATAAGAAGCAGGGATACGCAGTATTTT
>-|-|TRBV13|TRBJ2-3
CASSLKGGKDTQYF
TGTGCCAGCAGCTTAAAGGGGGGCAAAGATACGCAGTATTTT
>-|many|TRBV4-2|TRBJ1-1
CASSQEANTEAFF
TGTGCCAGCAGTCAAGAGGCGAACACTGAAGCTTTCTTT
>-|few|TRBV5-5|TRBJ2-2
CASSPAPPATGELFF
TGTGCCAGCAGTCCCGCCCCCCCTGCCACCGGGGAGCTGTTTTTT
>TRBD1|-|TRBV12-3/TRBV12-4|TRBJ2-2
CASSLVTGGTGELFF
TGTGCCAGCAGTTTAGTGACAGGGGGTACCGGGGAGCTGTTTTTT
>-|few|TRBV7-9|TRBJ1-2
CASSKDTRNYGYTF
TGTGCCAGCAGCAAGGACACCAGAAACTATGGCTACACCTTC
>-|few|TRBV6-2/TRBV6-3|TRBJ2-7
CASSYSLARANSYEQYF
TGTGCCAGCAGTTACAGTTTGGCCAGGGCTAACTCCTACGAGCAGTACTTC
>TRBD2|few|TRBV10-3|TRBJ2-1
CATRGGLAGGKGREQFF
TGTGCCACCCGGGGCGGCTTAGCGGGAGGCAAGGGCCGTGAGCAGTTCTTC
>-|-|TRBV12-3/TRBV12-4|TRBJ2-1
CASSLGGYTLTYNEQFF
TGTGCCAGCAGTTTAGGGGGATACACTCTAACCTACAATGAGCAGTTCTTC
>TRBD1|many|TRBV5-1|TRBJ1-6
CASSSTGTGTNSPLHF
TGCGCCAGCAGCTCTACCGGGACAGGGACAAATTCACCCCTCCACTTT
>-|few|TRBV5-5|TRBJ1-3
CASSFAQLGNTIYF
TGTGCCAGCAGCTTCGCGCAGCTTGGAAACACCATATATTTT
>-|many|TRBV4-1|TRBJ2-3
CASSRPTSTDTQYF
TGCGCCAGCAGCCGTCCCACTAGCACGGATACGCAGTATTTT
>TRBD2|-|TRBV2|TRBJ2-5
CACSSGALANPQETQYF
TGTGCCTGCTCAAGCGGGGCTCTAGCCAACCCACAAGAGACCCAGTACTTC
>-|few|TRBV6-2/TRBV6-3|TRBJ2-1
CASSNSGVGSYNEQFF
TGTGCCAGCAGTAATTCAGGGGTTGGCTCCTACAATGAGCAGTTCTTC
>-|few|TRBV11-2|TRBJ1-2
CASSLGGAIYGYTF
TGTGCCAGCAGCTTAGGTGGGGCCATCTATGGCTACACCTTC
>-|-|TRBV27|TRBJ2-3
CASSLYGGLTDTQYF
TGTGCCAGCAGTTTATACGGGGGTCTCACAGATACGCAGTATTTT
>TRBD1|few|TRBV5-1|TRBJ2-1
CASSVRQGHNEQFF
TGCGCCAGCAGCGTTAGACAGGGCCACAATGAGCAGTTCTTC
>-|-|TRBV5-1|TRBJ1-3
CASRPTGPSGNTIYF
TGCGCCAGCAGGCCGACAGGACCCTCTGGAAACACCATATATTTT
>-|few|TRBV20-1|TRBJ1-5
CSAREPRGSNQPQHF
TGCAGTGCTAGGGAACCTCGGGGGAGCAATCAGCCCCAGCATTTT
>-|-|TRBV5-1|TRBJ2-2
CASSLVPRGGELFF
TGCGCCAGCAGCTTGGTCCCAAGGGGCGGGGAGCTGTTTTTT
>TRBD1|many|TRBV10-3|TRBJ1-5
CAISESGGGNQPQHF
TGTGCCATCAGTGAGTCAGGGGGCGGCAATCAGCCCCAGCATTTT